This T cell receptor (beta chain) was captured by sequencing in a study of T cells in Graves' hyperthyroidism and ophthalmopathy. General study findings and limits: Ophthalmopathy was separated from stable hyperthyroidism by a 13 V-J model. Before onset, ophthalmopathy was predicted by the model a median roughly 6.8 months earlier.

TCR beta CDR3 sequences were amplified from RNA transcripts. A set of HTBI primers served as the primers for a first-round RT-PCR of the TCR CDR3. TCRdb reprocessed the multiplex PCR reads via MiXCR and lists one record per CDR3 protein. The table lists 300,000 to 400,000 distinct CDR3 sequences, approximately 15% of them singletons. Every diagnosis used clinical symptoms, serum thyroxine and TRAb, thyroid ultrasound and orbital computed tomography. The sample holds many counts of this clonotype. Its antigen is undetermined. J gave up 4 bases and V 4 bases, and 9 bases lay outside the gene matches. Per germline, CDR1 SGHVS and CDR2 FQNEAQ. The CDR3 is made up of 16 amino acids.

The V gene is TRBV7-8, the J gene TRBJ2-7; 11 bases fit TRBD2. The TCR was taken from a woman aged 60-75 years with Graves' hyperthyroidism. The sample consisted of blood. This CDR3 is CASSSTTSGISYEQYF. In DNA, the CDR3 is TGTGCCAGCAGCTCGACGACTAGCGGGATCTCTTACGAGCAGTACTTC.